This TCR beta chain was recorded in a study of T cells expressing NK-cell markers. About the research overall: The sequencing cohort of eight donors included seven HCMV-seropositive individuals and one seronegative individual.

This CDR3 is 12 amino acids long. TCRdb re-called the 5' RACE reads; every CDR3 protein appears as one record, without DNA. The data include 150,000 or so distinct CDR3 sequences; the top ten clones carry about 18%. This chain joins TRBV12-3 or TRBV12-4 and TRBJ1-5. This clonotype was obtained from a woman between 18 and 70 years old in good health. The sequenced sample was blood T cells: a sorted CD56 or NKG2C T cell subset, CD4+ or CD8+ T cells, or bulk PBMC T cells (not recorded which). The CDR3: CASSLGIQPQHF.